These T cell receptor beta chains were read from a single sample in a study of memory CD4+ T cells and cytomegalovirus serostatus. The method was immunoSEQ multiplex PCR; TCRdb's version includes in-frame clones alone and lacks a portion of them. The repertoire holds almost 45,000 clones, 79% seen once, with more than 0.95% in the top ten. The sequencing input was memory CD4+ T cells from blood. Receptor source: an adult in good health and CMV-seronegative. CDR3s include the opening cysteine and the closing phenylalanine or tryptophan. A D gene is named only where the DNA matches it firmly. The size entry is marked missing in some rows and otherwise reads once, few, many or a size class.

clone_size: -; v_call: TRBV5-1; j_call: TRBJ1-2; d_call: TRBD1; cdr3_aa: CASSLGTGNGYTF; cdr3_nt: TGCGCCAGCAGCCTTGGGACAGGGAACGGCTACACCTTC
clone_size: -; v_call: TRBV9; j_call: TRBJ2-7; d_call: -; cdr3_aa: CASSEGSGGAYEQYF; cdr3_nt: TGTGCCAGCAGCGAGGGTTCAGGGGGGGCCTACGAGCAGTACTTC
clone_size: medium-sized; v_call: TRBV7-9; j_call: TRBJ1-2; d_call: -; cdr3_aa: CASSLDGGNYGYTF; cdr3_nt: TGTGCCAGCAGCTTAGATGGAGGAAACTATGGCTACACCTTC
clone_size: -; v_call: TRBV2; j_call: TRBJ2-2; d_call: TRBD2; cdr3_aa: CASTRSSGRANTGELFF; cdr3_nt: TGTGCCAGCACCCGTTCTAGCGGGAGGGCGAACACCGGGGAGCTGTTTTTT
clone_size: -; v_call: TRBV11-2; j_call: TRBJ2-5; d_call: -; cdr3_aa: CASSFEVAGPETQYF; cdr3_nt: TGTGCCAGCAGCTTCGAGGTGGCGGGACCCGAGACCCAGTACTTC
clone_size: -; v_call: TRBV6-1; j_call: TRBJ2-7; d_call: -; cdr3_aa: CASSSGGEAEQYF; cdr3_nt: TGTGCCAGCAGTTCGGGCGGGGAAGCCGAGCAGTACTTC
clone_size: -; v_call: TRBV5-4; j_call: TRBJ1-4; d_call: TRBD1; cdr3_aa: CASSVQGGEKLFF; cdr3_nt: TGTGCCAGCAGCGTCCAGGGGGGTGAAAAACTGTTTTTT
clone_size: -; v_call: TRBV18; j_call: TRBJ2-3; d_call: -; cdr3_aa: CASSPGRLGATDTQYF; cdr3_nt: TGTGCCAGCTCACCAGGGAGATTAGGGGCCACAGATACGCAGTATTTT
clone_size: -; v_call: TRBV2; j_call: TRBJ2-7; d_call: -; cdr3_aa: CASRTDGYEQYF; cdr3_nt: TGTGCCAGCAGAACGGACGGCTACGAGCAGTACTTC
clone_size: -; v_call: TRBV19; j_call: TRBJ1-2; d_call: TRBD1; cdr3_aa: CASSIGGQGAQGYTF; cdr3_nt: TGTGCCAGTAGTATAGGTGGTCAGGGGGCGCAGGGCTACACCTTC
clone_size: few; v_call: TRBV6-1; j_call: TRBJ1-5; d_call: -; cdr3_aa: CASSLSTHSNQPQHF; cdr3_nt: TGTGCCAGCAGTCTCTCGACTCATAGCAATCAGCCCCAGCATTTT